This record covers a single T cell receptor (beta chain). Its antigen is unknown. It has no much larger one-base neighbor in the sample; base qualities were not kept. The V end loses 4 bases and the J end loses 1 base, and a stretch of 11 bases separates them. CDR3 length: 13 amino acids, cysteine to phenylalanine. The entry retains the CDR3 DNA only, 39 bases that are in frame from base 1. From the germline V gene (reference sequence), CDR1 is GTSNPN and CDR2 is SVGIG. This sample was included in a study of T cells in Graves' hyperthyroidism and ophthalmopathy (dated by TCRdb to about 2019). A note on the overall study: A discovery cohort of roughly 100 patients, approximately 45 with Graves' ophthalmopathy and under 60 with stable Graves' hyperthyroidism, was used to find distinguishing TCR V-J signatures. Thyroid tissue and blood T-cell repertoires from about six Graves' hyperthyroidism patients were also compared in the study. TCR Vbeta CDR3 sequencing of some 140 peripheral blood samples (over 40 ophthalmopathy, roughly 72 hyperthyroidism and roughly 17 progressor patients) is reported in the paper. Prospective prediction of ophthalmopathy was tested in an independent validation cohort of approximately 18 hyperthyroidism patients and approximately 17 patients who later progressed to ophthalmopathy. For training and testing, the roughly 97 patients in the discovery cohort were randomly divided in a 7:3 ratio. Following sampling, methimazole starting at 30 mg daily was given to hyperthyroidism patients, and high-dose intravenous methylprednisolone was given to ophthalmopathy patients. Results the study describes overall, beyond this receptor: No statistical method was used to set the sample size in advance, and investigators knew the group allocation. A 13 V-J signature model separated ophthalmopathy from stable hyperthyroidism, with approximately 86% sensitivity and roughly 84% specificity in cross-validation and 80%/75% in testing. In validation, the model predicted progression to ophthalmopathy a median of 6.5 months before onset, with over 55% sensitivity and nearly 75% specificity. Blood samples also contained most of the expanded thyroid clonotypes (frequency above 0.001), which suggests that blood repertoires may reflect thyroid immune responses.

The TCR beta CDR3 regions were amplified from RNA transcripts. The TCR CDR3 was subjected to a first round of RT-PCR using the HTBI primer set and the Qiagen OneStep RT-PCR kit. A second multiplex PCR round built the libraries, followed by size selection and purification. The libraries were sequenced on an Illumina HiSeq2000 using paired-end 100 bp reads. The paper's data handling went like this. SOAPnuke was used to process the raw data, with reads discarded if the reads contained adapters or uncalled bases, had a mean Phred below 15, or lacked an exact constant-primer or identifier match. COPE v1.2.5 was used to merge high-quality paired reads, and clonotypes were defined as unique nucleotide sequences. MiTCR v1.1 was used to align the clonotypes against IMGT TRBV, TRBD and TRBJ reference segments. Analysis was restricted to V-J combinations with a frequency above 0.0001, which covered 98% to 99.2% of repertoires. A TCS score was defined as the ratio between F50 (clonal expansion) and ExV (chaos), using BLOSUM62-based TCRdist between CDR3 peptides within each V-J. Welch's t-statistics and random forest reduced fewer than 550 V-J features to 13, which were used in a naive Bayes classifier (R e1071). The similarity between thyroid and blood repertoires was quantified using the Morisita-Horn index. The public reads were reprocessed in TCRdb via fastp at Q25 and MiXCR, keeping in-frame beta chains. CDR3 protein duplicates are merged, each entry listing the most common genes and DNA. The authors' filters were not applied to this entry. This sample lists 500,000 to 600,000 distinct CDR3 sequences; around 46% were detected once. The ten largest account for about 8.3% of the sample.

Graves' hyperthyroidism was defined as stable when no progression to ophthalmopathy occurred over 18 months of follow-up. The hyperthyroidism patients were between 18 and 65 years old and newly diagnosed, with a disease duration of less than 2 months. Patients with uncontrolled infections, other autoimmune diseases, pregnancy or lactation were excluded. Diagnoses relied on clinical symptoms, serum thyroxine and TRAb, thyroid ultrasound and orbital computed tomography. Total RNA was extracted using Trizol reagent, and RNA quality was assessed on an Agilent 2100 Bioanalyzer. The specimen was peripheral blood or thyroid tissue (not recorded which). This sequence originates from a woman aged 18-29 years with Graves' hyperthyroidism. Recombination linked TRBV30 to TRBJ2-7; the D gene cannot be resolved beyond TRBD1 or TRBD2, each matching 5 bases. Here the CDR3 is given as CAWTSGLSYEQYF. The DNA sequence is TGTGCCTGGACATCGGGGCTTTCCTACGAGCAGTACTTC.